Given below is one T cell receptor (beta chain) in context. Its antigen is unknown. This sample was taken from a study of Ad26.COV2.S vaccination and SARS-CoV-2 variants. Broader study findings: Substantial response breadth was reportedly seen for spike-specific CD8+ and CD4+ T cells after vaccination. Total T cell responses may have been underestimated by the TCR breadth and depth analyses.

Method: immunoSEQ multiplex PCR; TCRdb's copy keeps in-frame clones and lacks some. The data show roughly 350,000 clones, 80% to 90% seen once. The treatment was: some 20 received Ad26.COV2.S at low or high dose, single or two shots; about five received placebo; per-sample allocation not given. Samples were taken on day 63 after the first vaccine or placebo injection. Donation was by an adult aged 18-55 years who was in Boston. The CDR3 has 15 amino acids. Germline CDR1 SGHNT, CDR2 YENEEA. Trimming cost V 4 bases and J 4 bases, with 14 bases left between them. The chain couples TRBV11-3 to TRBJ2-1, with TRBD2 as a possible D gene (6 bases). The sequence derives from a person aged 18-60 years who received the Ad26.COV2.S COVID-19 vaccine or a placebo. The sample consisted of peripheral blood, taken in a trial of Ad26.COV2.S vaccine versus placebo. The CDR3 sequence is CASSSQEGSYNEQFF. The DNA of the CDR3 is TGTGCCAGCAGCTCACAGGAGGGTTCATACAATGAGCAGTTCTTC.